This TCR beta chain was sequenced for a study of blood T cell repertoires in COVID-19. Turning to the study itself: T cells, B-cell-depleted T cells, or PBMCs supplied cDNA or gDNA.

The junction had 13 bases not matched to a gene; V was cut back by 5 bases and J by 4 bases. The CDR3 consists of 17 residues. Germline CDR1 reads LNHDA; CDR2 reads SQIVND (reference sequence). Produced via immunoSEQ multiplex PCR; TCRdb's table is partial and in-frame only. The sample carries 350,000 to 450,000 clones, approximately 90% recorded once. The chain uses TRBV19 and TRBJ2-3, with 9 bases aligning to TRBD1. The receptor's source is a woman aged 40-49 years who had been exposed to COVID-19. Input material: PBMCs or T cells enriched from blood (not recorded which). The CDR3 DNA is TGTGCCAGTAGTGCACCTCCGGGACAGGGATTTGCAGATACGCAGTATTTT. It specifies CASSAPPGQGFADTQYF.